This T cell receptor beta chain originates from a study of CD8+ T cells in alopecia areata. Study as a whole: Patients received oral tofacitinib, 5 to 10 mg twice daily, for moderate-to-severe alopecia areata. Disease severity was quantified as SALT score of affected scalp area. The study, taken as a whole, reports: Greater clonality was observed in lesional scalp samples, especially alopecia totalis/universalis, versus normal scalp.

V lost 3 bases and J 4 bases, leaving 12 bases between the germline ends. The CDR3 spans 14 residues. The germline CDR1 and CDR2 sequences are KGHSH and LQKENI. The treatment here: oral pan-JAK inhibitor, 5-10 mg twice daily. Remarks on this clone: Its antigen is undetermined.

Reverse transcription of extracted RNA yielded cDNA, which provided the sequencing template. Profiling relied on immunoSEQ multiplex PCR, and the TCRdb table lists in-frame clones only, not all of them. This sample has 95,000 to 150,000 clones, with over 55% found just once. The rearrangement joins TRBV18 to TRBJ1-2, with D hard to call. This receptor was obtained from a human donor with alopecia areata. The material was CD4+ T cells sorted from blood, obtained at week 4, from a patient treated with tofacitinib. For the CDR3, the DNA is TGTGCCAGCTCACCGCCTATTGGCATCTATGGCTACACCTTC. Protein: CASSPPIGIYGYTF.